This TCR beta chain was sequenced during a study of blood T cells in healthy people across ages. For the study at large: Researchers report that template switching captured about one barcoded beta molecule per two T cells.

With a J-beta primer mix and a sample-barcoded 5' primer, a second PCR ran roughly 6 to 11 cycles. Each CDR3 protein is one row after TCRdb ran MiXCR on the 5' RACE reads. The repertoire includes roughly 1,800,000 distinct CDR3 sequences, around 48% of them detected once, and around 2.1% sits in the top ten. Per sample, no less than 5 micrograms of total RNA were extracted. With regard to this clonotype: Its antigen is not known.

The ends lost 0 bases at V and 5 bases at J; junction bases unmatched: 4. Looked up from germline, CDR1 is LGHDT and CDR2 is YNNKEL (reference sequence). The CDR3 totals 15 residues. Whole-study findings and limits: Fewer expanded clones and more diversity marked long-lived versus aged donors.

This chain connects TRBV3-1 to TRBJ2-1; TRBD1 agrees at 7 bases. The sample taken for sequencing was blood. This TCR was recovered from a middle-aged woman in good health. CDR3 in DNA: TGTGCCAGCAGCCAAGATCAGGGGGAAAACAATGAGCAGTTCTTC. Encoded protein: CASSQDQGENNEQFF.